This entry describes one T cell receptor beta chain. This sample stems from a study of blood T cell repertoires in COVID-19. Trimming left V 1 base short and J 2 bases short, with 8 bases between. Germline V gives CDR1 SGHRS, CDR2 YFSETQ. CDR3 size: 14 residues. Profiling relied on immunoSEQ multiplex PCR, and the TCRdb table lists in-frame clones only, not all of them. The sample lists around 250,000 clones, 84% occurring once. Sequencing was done on a sample of peripheral blood. V usage is TRBV5-1 and J usage is TRBJ2-3; D perhaps matches TRBD2 (5 bases). This TCR came from a human donor in a cohort sampled during active COVID-19. CDR3 region: CASSLTGNTDTQYF. The CDR3 DNA reads TGCGCCAGCAGCTTGACCGGGAACACAGATACGCAGTATTTT. Full variable domain (missing parts from reference TRBV5-1 and TRBJ2-3): KAGVTQTPRYLIKTRGQQVTLSCSPISGHRSVSWYQQTPGQGLQFLFEYFSETQRNKGNFPGRFSGRQFSNSRSEMNVSTLELGDSALYLCASSLTGNTDTQYFGPGTRLTVL.